This T cell receptor beta chain was captured by sequencing in a study of blood T cell repertoires in COVID-19. The protocol was immunoSEQ multiplex PCR, while the TCRdb copy is restricted to in-frame clones and leaves out a portion. This sample has around 220,000 clones, with about 90% found just once. This clonotype was obtained from a man aged 18 to 29 with active or convalescent COVID-19. Sequences were obtained from peripheral blood.

The CDR3 bases are TGTGCCAGCTCACCAACCCTACTACAGGGTAGCTCTGGAAACACCATATATTTT. The encoded protein is CASSPTLLQGSSGNTIYF. The rearrangement uses TRBV18 and TRBJ1-3, with a weak D call TRBD1 (6 bases). Germline lookup yields CDR1 KGHSH and CDR2 LQKENI. Trimming took 2 bases from V and 0 from J, leaving 17 bases between them. The CDR3 sequence is 18 residues long.